Listed here are 18 T cell receptor beta chains from one sample, sequenced in a study of shared clonotypes between healthy human individuals. Selected positively for CCR7 and CD45RO-negative, naive CD8 cells excluded terminally differentiated effector memory CD45RA+ cells. Clones were read by immunoSEQ multiplex PCR, and TCRdb kept only the in-frame ones, dropping some. Of about 580,000 clones in the sample, roughly 98% are singletons; the top ten hold 0.25% to 0.35%. The specimen was naive CD8+ T cells sorted from blood. The receptor source for this set is a man aged 25-45 years in good health.

In DNA form, the CDR3 reads TGTGCCAGCAGCTTTGGTCTAGATGAAAAACTGTTTTTT. Its translation: CASSFGLDEKLFF. V gene TRBV7-9 combines with J gene TRBJ1-4, with D unresolved. The CDR3 runs to 13 residues. V was shortened by 3 bases and J by 6 bases, with 8 bases between the two germline ends. Germline loops: CDR1 SEHNR, CDR2 FQNEAQ (reference sequence). Complete variable domain (other parts from reference TRBV7-9 and TRBJ1-4): DTGVSQNPRHKITKRGQNVTFRCDPISEHNRLYWYRQTLGQGPEFLTYFQNEAQLEKSRLLSDRFSAERPKGSFSTLEIQRTEQGDSAMYLCASSFGLDEKLFFGSGTQLSVL.

The chain combines TRBV28 with TRBJ1-4; no clear D gene. The V end was cut by 3 bases, the J end by 10 bases, with 9 bases between. Germline V gene data show CDR1 as MDHEN and CDR2 as SYDVKM. The length of the CDR3 is 12 residues. Here the CDR3 DNA reads TGTGCCAGCAGTTTCGATTCCCGAAAACTGTTTTTT. Protein product: CASSFDSRKLFF.

The chain links TRBV10-3 to TRBJ1-4, with D maybe TRBD1 (5 bases). The V gene's germline CDR1 is ENHRY and CDR2 SYGVKD. The CDR3 totals 16 residues. V lost 6 bases and J 2 bases, leaving 16 bases between the germline ends. The CDR3 is CAISGTNSLTNEKLFF. The DNA of the CDR3 is TGTGCCATCAGCGGGACCAACAGTCTGACTAATGAAAAACTGTTTTTT.

This rearrangement joins TRBV7-6 to TRBJ2-7; possible D gene TRBD2, 6 bases. CDR1 is SGHVS and CDR2 is FNYEAQ in the germline V gene. The CDR3 covers 15 residues. Between the trimmed V and J ends, which lost 7 bases and 3 bases, there was a span of 19 bases. The CDR3 DNA reads TGTGCCAGCACCCCCCGCGGGGACGGCCACTACGAGCAGTACTTC. Protein: CASTPRGDGHYEQYF.

CDR3: CASSRYAWTGPNTEAFF. CDR3 DNA: TGTGCCAGCAGCCGATACGCCTGGACAGGCCCGAACACTGAAGCTTTCTTT. The J gene is TRBJ1-1, the V gene TRBV5-5, with 7 bases identical to TRBD1. With V trimmed by 4 bases and J by 1 base, 13 bases remained unmatched. CDR1 is SGHKS, CDR2 YYEKEE, per germline (reference sequence). This CDR3 is 17 amino acids long. The full variable domain, with the rest looked up from reference TRBV5-5 and TRBJ1-1, is DAGVTQSPTHLIKTRGQQVTLRCSPISGHKSVSWYQQVLGQGPQFIFQYYEKEERGRGNFPDRFSARQFPNYSSELNVNALLLGDSALYLCASSRYAWTGPNTEAFFGQGTRLTVV.

The V gene is TRBV28, the J gene TRBJ1-1; weak D call: TRBD1 (5 bases). The CDR3 runs to 15 residues. The V end lost 2 bases, the J end lost 6 bases, and 16 bases lay between the germline ends. CDR1 and CDR2 (germline): MDHEN, SYDVKM. The CDR3 loop is CASSLAVGQGPEAFF. In DNA form, the CDR3 reads TGTGCCAGCAGTTTAGCGGTTGGGCAGGGACCTGAAGCTTTCTTT. Using reference TRBV28 and TRBJ1-1 for the parts outside the CDR3, the full variable domain is DVKVTQSSRYLVKRTGEKVFLECVQDMDHENMFWYRQDPGLGLRLIYFSYDVKMKEKGDIPEGYSVSREKKERFSLILESASTNQTSMYLCASSLAVGQGPEAFFGQGTRLTVV.

The chain uses TRBV27 and TRBJ2-7; D unclear. Trimming pared 5 bases from V and 7 bases from J, leaving 9 bases between. This CDR3 contains 11 residues. The germline V gene encodes CDR1 MNHEY and CDR2 SMNVEV (reference sequence). CDR3 nucleotide sequence: TGTGCCAGCAGTACCGCAAGTGAGCAGTACTTC. Translated: CASSTASEQYF.

The chain combines TRBV6-1 with TRBJ2-7; D possibly corresponds to TRBD1 (6 bases). Trimming pared 1 base from V and 1 base from J, leaving 11 bases between. This CDR3 is 15 amino acids long. CDR1 MNHNS and CDR2 SASEGT come from the germline V gene. CDR3 in amino acids: CASSEEGGLSYEQYF. Here the CDR3 DNA reads TGTGCCAGCAGTGAAGAAGGGGGATTATCCTACGAGCAGTACTTC.

The rearrangement joins TRBV28 to TRBJ2-3, with TRBD2 matching over 10 bases. Trimming at V came to 3 bases and at J to 1 base, leaving 4 bases not matched to a gene. The length of the CDR3 is 16 residues. The V gene's germline CDR1 is MDHEN and CDR2 SYDVKM. The CDR3 region is CASSFVSGRGTDTQYF. The DNA of the CDR3 is TGTGCCAGCAGTTTCGTCAGCGGGAGGGGCACAGATACGCAGTATTTT.

V and J are TRBV27 and TRBJ2-7; D gene uncertain. Trimming took 2 bases from V and 6 from J, leaving 11 bases between them. The CDR3 has 13 amino acids. Germline lookup yields CDR1 MNHEY and CDR2 SMNVEV (reference sequence). The chain's CDR3 is CASSLGSPSEQYF. DNA of the CDR3: TGTGCCAGCAGTTTAGGATCCCCGAGCGAGCAGTACTTC.

This rearrangement joins TRBV11-2 to TRBJ2-7; TRBD2 matches at 13 bases. The CDR3 spans 14 residues. Germline values: CDR1 SGHAT, CDR2 FQNNGV. The ends lost 7 bases at V and 2 bases at J; junction bases unmatched: 2. CDR3 sequence: CASNGLAGAYEQYF. DNA for the CDR3: TGTGCCAGCAACGGACTAGCGGGAGCCTACGAGCAGTACTTC.

The chain combines TRBV7-9 with TRBJ2-7; 10 nucleotides line up with TRBD2. Per germline, CDR1 SEHNR and CDR2 FQNEAQ (reference sequence). V shed 0 bases and J 4 bases; nucleotides not matched to a gene: 9. The CDR3 spans 17 residues. CDR3 coding DNA: TGTGCCAGCAGCTTAGCAGGTGAAGCGGGAGGGGGTTACGAGCAGTACTTC. It specifies CASSLAGEAGGGYEQYF.

On this clone: The junction departs from the called germline gene at one end, perhaps through a read error. The chain couples TRBV2 to TRBJ1-3, with D maybe TRBD1 (5 bases). The CDR3 spans 11 residues. Germline assignment: CDR1 SNHLY and CDR2 FYNNEI. CDR3 DNA sequence: TGTGCCATCTTGGGGTCAGGGAAAATTTCGTTT. It encodes CAILGSGKISF. The whole variable domain, remainder taken from reference TRBV2 and TRBJ1-3, is EPEVTQTPSHQVTQMGQEVILRCVPISNHLYFYWYRQILGQKVEFLVSFYNNEISEKSEIFDDQFSVERPDGSNFTLKIRSTKLEDSAMYFCAILGSGKISFGEGSWLTVV.

V and J are TRBV27 and TRBJ1-2; the D is unclear. Germline V gene lookup returns CDR1 MNHEY and CDR2 SMNVEV (reference sequence). Trimming removed 3 bases at V and 2 bases at J, with 7 bases between. This CDR3 is 13 amino acids long. The CDR3 sequence is CASSFTVNYGYTF. The CDR3 coding sequence is TGTGCCAGCAGTTTCACAGTGAACTATGGCTACACCTTC.

The genes are TRBV25-1 and TRBJ2-1; D is tentatively TRBD1 or TRBD2 (5 bases each). The CDR3 length is 16 residues. The germline V gene has CDR1 MGHDK and CDR2 SYGVNS. Trimming pared 4 bases from V and 0 bases from J, leaving 13 bases between. The CDR3 DNA reads as TGTGCCAGCAGTGGCGTCCGGGACCCCTCCTACAATGAGCAGTTCTTC. Residues: CASSGVRDPSYNEQFF.

The J gene is TRBJ2-7, the V gene TRBV29-1; 7 nucleotides align to TRBD1. The CDR3 is made up of 15 amino acids. Per germline, CDR1 SQVTM and CDR2 ANQGSEA. V was pared by 6 bases and J by 2 bases, with 13 bases of the junction left unmatched. The CDR3 spells CSVNLNGQETYEQYF. CDR3 in DNA: TGCAGCGTGAACCTAAACGGACAGGAAACCTACGAGCAGTACTTC.

This clone has only one observation. The chain links TRBV11-2 to TRBJ2-7; D remains ambiguous. The CDR3 runs to 11 residues. V gave up 7 bases and J gave up 6 bases, with 10 bases separating them. Per germline, CDR1 SGHAT and CDR2 FQNNGV. Here the CDR3 reads CASTLGLEQYF. DNA of the CDR3: TGTGCCAGCACCCTAGGGCTCGAGCAGTACTTC.

This clone is a singleton in its sample. V usage is TRBV2 and J usage is TRBJ2-7; 11 bases line up with TRBD1. This CDR3 region has 13 residues. Germline CDR1 reads SNHLY; CDR2 reads FYNNEI. Losses at the gene ends were 10 bases for V and 2 bases for J; bases not matched to a gene: 4. For the CDR3, the DNA is TGTGCCATTCCGGGACAGGGGGCCTACGAGCAGTACTTC. Its protein is CAIPGQGAYEQYF. Drawing the rest from reference TRBV2 and TRBJ2-7, the complete variable domain is EPEVTQTPSHQVTQMGQEVILRCVPISNHLYFYWYRQILGQKVEFLVSFYNNEISEKSEIFDDQFSVERPDGSNFTLKIRSTKLEDSAMYFCAIPGQGAYEQYFGPGTRLTVT.